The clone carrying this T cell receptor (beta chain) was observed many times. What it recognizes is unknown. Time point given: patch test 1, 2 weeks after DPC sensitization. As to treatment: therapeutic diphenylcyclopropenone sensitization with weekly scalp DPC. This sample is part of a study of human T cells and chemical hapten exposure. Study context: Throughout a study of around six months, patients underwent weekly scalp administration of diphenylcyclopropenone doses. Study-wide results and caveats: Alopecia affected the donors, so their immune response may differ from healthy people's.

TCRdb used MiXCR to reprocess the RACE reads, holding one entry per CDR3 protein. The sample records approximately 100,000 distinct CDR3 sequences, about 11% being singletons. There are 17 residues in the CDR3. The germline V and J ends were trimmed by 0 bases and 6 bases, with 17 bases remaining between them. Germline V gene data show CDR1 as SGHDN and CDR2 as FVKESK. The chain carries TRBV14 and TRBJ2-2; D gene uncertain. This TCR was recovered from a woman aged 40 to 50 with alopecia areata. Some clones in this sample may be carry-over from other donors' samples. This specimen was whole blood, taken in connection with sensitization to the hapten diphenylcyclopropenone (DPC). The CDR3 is CASSQDFSWQAAGELFF. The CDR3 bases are TGTGCCAGCAGCCAAGATTTTTCATGGCAGGCCGCCGGGGAGCTGTTTTTT.